The 2 T cell receptor beta chains below all came from one sample that was sequenced in a study of somatic mutations in cytotoxic T cells in rheumatoid arthritis. TCRdb's table, derived via immunoSEQ multiplex PCR, lists solely in-frame clones and lacks some. Here the sample spans some 10,000 clones, approximately 80% being singletons. Material: CD8+ T cells sorted from blood. The receptors were sampled from a man aged 60 to 75 in good health.

This chain joins TRBV2 and TRBJ2-2; 9 bases are shared with TRBD2. This CDR3 has 17 residues. The germline V gene encodes CDR1 SNHLY and CDR2 FYNNEI. J lost 0 bases, V lost 2 bases, and 4 bases had no gene match. The CDR3 DNA reads as TGTGCCAGCAGTGAACCCGAGCGGGAGGCGAACACCGGGGAGCTGTTTTTT. Its protein is CASSEPEREANTGELFF.

This rearrangement joins TRBV28 to TRBJ1-6; no reliable D call. The CDR3 loop spans 14 amino acids. The germline V gene has CDR1 MDHEN and CDR2 SYDVKM. With 5 bases removed from V and 0 bases from J, the gap between germline ends came to 5 bases. CDR3 amino acids: CASSPHSYNSPLHF. The CDR3 nucleotides read TGTGCCAGCAGTCCTCACTCCTATAATTCACCCCTCCACTTT.